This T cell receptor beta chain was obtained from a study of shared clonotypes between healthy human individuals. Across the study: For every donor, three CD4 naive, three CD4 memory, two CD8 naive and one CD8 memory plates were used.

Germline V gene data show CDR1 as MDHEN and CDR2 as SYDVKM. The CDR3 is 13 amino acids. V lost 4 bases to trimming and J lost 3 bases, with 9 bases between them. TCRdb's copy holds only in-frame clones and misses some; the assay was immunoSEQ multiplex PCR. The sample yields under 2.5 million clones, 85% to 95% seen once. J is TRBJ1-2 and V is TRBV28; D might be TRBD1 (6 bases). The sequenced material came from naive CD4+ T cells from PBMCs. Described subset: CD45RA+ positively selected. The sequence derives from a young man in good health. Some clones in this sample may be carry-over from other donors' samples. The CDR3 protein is CASSSRGYYGYTF. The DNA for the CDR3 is TGTGCCAGCAGTTCCAGGGGCTACTATGGCTACACCTTC.